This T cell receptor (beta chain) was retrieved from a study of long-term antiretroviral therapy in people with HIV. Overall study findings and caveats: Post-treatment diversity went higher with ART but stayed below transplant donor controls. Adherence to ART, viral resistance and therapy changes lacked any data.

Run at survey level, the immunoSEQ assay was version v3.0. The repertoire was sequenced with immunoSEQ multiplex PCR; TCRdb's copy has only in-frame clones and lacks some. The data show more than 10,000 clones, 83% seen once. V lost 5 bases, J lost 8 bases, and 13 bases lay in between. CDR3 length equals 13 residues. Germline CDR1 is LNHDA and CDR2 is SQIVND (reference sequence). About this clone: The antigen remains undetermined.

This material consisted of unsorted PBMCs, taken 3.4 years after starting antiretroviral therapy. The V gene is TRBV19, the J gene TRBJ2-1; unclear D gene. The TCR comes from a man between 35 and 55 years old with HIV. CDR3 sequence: CASSLVKGYEQFF. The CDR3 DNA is TGTGCCAGTAGTCTCGTTAAGGGCTATGAGCAGTTCTTC.